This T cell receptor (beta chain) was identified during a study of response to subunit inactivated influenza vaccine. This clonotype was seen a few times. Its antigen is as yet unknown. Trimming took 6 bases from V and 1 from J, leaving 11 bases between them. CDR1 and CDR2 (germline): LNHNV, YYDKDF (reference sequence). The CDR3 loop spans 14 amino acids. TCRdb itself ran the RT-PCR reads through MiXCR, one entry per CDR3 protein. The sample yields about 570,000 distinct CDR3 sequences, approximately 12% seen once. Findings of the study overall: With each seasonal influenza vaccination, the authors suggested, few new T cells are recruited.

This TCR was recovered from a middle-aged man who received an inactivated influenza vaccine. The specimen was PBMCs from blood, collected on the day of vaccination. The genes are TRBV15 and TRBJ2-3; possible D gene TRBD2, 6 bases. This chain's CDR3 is CATRPSVRTDTQYF. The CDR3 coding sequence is TGTGCCACCAGACCTAGCGTCCGCACAGATACGCAGTATTTT.